This T cell receptor beta chain is drawn from a study of T cell changes during pregnancy in multiple sclerosis (dated by TCRdb to about 2019). The study in broad terms: The study looked at changes in the T cell repertoire across pregnancy in women with multiple sclerosis.

As for this clone: It lacks a known antigen. Relative to the germline gene, one junction end is altered; a read error may explain this.

According to the germline V gene (reference sequence), CDR1 reads SGHNT and CDR2 reads YYREEE. Inclusive of the bounding cysteine and phenylalanine, the CDR3 is 14 residues long. The kept DNA is CDR3 alone, 42 bases in frame from the first base. The method behind the library was the immunoSEQ multiplex PCR assay. In TCRdb, the immuneACCESS table is reduced to in-frame sequences with V and J assigned. These tables do not hold every clone; where another copy was compared, an unresolved V gene accounts for under half, and the others remain unexplained. This sample is represented by about 64,000 clones; roughly 93% of them were singletons. Under 1.5% of the sample lies in the top ten.

The sequence is built from TRBV5-4 and TRBJ1-1, with no confidently assigned D gene. Sequencing was performed on peripheral blood, taken in the second trimester of pregnancy. This clonotype was sampled from a female donor with multiple sclerosis, enrolled in a pregnancy study. The CDR3 region reads CASSLGAVTFARLF. Here is the DNA: TGTGCCAGCAGCTTGGGGGCTGTGACGTTTGCCAGGCTCTTT.